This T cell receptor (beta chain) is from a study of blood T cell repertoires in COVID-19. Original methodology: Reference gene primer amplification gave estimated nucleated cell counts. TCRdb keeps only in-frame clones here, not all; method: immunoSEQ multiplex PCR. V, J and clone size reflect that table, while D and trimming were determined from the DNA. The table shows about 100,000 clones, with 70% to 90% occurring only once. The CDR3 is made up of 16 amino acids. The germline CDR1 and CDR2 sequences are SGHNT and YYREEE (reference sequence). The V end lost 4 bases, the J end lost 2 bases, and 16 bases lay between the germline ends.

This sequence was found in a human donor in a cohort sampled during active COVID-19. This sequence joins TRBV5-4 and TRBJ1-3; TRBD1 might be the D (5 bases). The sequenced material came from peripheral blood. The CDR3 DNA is TGTGCCAGCAGCCCTTCCAATGGAGGGGCTGGAAACACCATATATTTT. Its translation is CASSPSNGGAGNTIYF.